A single sample gave rise to the 16 T cell receptor beta chains below, sequenced in a study of T cell repertoires in cytomegalovirus infection. No antigen is known for these receptors. TCRdb independently ran MiXCR on the reads; one entry per CDR3 protein. There are more than 75,000 distinct CDR3 sequences in the sample; 25% to 30% occur only once, and less than 75% lies in the top ten. The sample here was CD8+ T cells from cultured PBMCs, taken from culture after CMV antigen stimulation. These receptors were collected from a human donor in good health (CMV status not recorded). Some clones in this sample may be carry-over from other donors' samples.

The rearrangement uses TRBV5-1 and TRBJ2-1, with D perhaps matching TRBD1 (5 bases). V was clipped by 2 bases and J by 7 bases, with 10 bases between them. The CDR3 is 13 residues long. Germline lookup yields CDR1 SGHRS and CDR2 YFSETQ. The CDR3 is CASSLQQVNEQFF. The DNA for the CDR3 is TGCGCCAGCAGCTTACAACAGGTTAATGAGCAGTTCTTC.

V usage is TRBV4-1 and J usage is TRBJ2-1; D is unclear. The V and J ends lost 3 bases and 9 bases respectively, with 12 bases between them. CDR1 MGHRA and CDR2 YSYEKL come from the germline V gene. The CDR3 sequence is 13 residues long. The CDR3 DNA is TGCGCCAGCAGCCAGACAATAGTGTCTGAGCAGTTCTTC. It is translated as CASSQTIVSEQFF.

This clonotype was recorded many times. The chain has TRBV6-1 and TRBJ1-2; D is unclear. V lost 6 bases to trimming and J lost 7 bases, with 15 bases between them. The CDR3 is made up of 13 amino acids. Germline-derived CDR1 and CDR2 are MNHNS and SASEGT. The CDR3 spells CASRAWGDGGYTF. The CDR3, as DNA: TGTGCCAGCAGGGCATGGGGTGATGGTGGCTACACCTTC.

This clonotype was counted between two and nine times. V is TRBV24-1 and J is TRBJ2-7; 9 bases line up with TRBD1. Germline V lookup: CDR1 KGHDR, CDR2 SFDVKD. There are 16 residues in the CDR3. Trimming cost V 3 bases and J 1 base; bases outside gene matches: 6. The CDR3 bases are TGTGCCACCAGTGATGTCCCGGGACAGGGATCCTACGAGCAGTACTTC. This gives the protein CATSDVPGQGSYEQYF.

This clonotype was observed a few times. The chain uses TRBV9 and TRBJ1-2; maybe TRBD1 (5 bases). The CDR3 runs 13 residues. The germline V and J ends were trimmed by 3 bases and 4 bases, with 10 bases remaining between them. CDR1 and CDR2 from the germline V gene are SGDLS and YYNGEE. CDR3 in amino acids: CASSADSLYGYTF. The CDR3 nucleotides read TGTGCCAGCAGCGCTGACAGTCTCTATGGCTACACCTTC.

This clonotype was recorded only once. This CDR3 reads CASSQAEVEGYEQYF. Written as DNA, the CDR3 is TGTGCCAGCAGCCAGGCAGAGGTCGAGGGCTACGAGCAGTACTTC. The chain couples TRBV14 to TRBJ2-7; perhaps TRBD2 as D (5 bases). V lost 3 bases and J 3 bases, leaving 15 bases between the germline ends. The germline V gene encodes CDR1 SGHDN and CDR2 FVKESK. The CDR3 runs to 15 residues.

The V call is TRBV27, the J call TRBJ1-1; maybe TRBD1 (6 bases). The CDR3 runs 15 residues. CDR1 is MNHEY, CDR2 SMNVEV, per germline (reference sequence). V gave up 8 bases and J gave up 1 base, with 17 bases separating them. The CDR3 DNA is TGTGCCAGCGCTGCCTCACAGGGTGGGAACACTGAAGCTTTCTTT. Amino acids: CASAASQGGNTEAFF.

The chain is built from TRBV2 and TRBJ2-7, with D possibly being TRBD1 (6 bases). The CDR3 contains 11 residues. CDR1 SNHLY and CDR2 FYNNEI come from the germline V gene. Trimming pared 8 bases from V and 6 bases from J, leaving 11 bases between. CDR3 in amino acids: CASFNRVEQYF. CDR3 bases: TGTGCCAGCTTCAACAGGGTCGAGCAGTACTTC. The whole variable domain, filled in from reference TRBV2 and TRBJ2-7, reads EPEVTQTPSHQVTQMGQEVILRCVPISNHLYFYWYRQILGQKVEFLVSFYNNEISEKSEIFDDQFSVERPDGSNFTLKIRSTKLEDSAMYFCASFNRVEQYFGPGTRLTVT.

The V gene is TRBV12-3 or TRBV12-4, the J gene TRBJ2-2, with 12 bases that match TRBD1. V gave up 5 bases and J gave up 8 bases; unmatched junction bases: 9. The CDR3 consists of 16 residues. As DNA, the CDR3 is TGTGCCAGCAGTGACCCCGGGACAGGGGGCGCGGGGGAGCTGTTTTTT. Translated: CASSDPGTGGAGELFF.

This rearrangement joins TRBV13 to TRBJ2-3; D call uncertain. V was cut by 0 bases and J by 1 base, with 11 bases left in between. This CDR3 is 16 amino acids long. Germline loops: CDR1 PRHDT, CDR2 FYEKMQ (reference sequence). This chain's CDR3 is CASSLGAEHRTDTQYF. DNA for the CDR3: TGTGCCAGCAGCTTAGGGGCGGAACACCGCACAGATACGCAGTATTTT.

This clonotype was seen many times. The chain has TRBV5-6 and TRBJ2-1; tentatively, D is TRBD1 (6 bases). Trimming cost V 3 bases and J 7 bases, with 17 bases left between them. This CDR3 region has 15 residues. The germline CDR1 and CDR2 sequences are SGHDT and YYEEEE. The CDR3 is CASSSNRDTVNEQFF. As DNA, the CDR3 is TGTGCCAGCAGCTCAAACCGGGACACGGTAAATGAGCAGTTCTTC.

The chain combines TRBV7-6 with TRBJ2-2, with 12 positions matching TRBD2. CDR1 and CDR2 from the germline V gene are SGHVS and FNYEAQ. The CDR3 spans 18 residues. The junction had 9 bases not matched to a gene; V was cut back by 4 bases and J by 3 bases. The CDR3 reads CASSYWTSGDGYTGELFF. CDR3 DNA: TGTGCCAGCAGCTACTGGACTAGCGGGGACGGGTACACCGGGGAGCTGTTTTTT.

This chain links TRBV27 with TRBJ1-2; D is possibly TRBD1 (5 bases). The V gene lost 3 bases and the J gene lost 4 bases, with 9 bases spanning the gap. The CDR3 contains 13 residues. The germline CDR1 and CDR2 sequences are MNHEY and SMNVEV (reference sequence). CDR3 DNA: TGTGCCAGCAGTTTGGCAGGGTTCTATGGCTACACCTTC. It is translated as CASSLAGFYGYTF.

The chain joins TRBV24-1 to TRBJ2-5; D might be TRBD2 (5 bases). This CDR3 is built from 15 residues. From germline, CDR1 is KGHDR and CDR2 SFDVKD. V lost 5 bases, J lost 1 base, and 13 bases lay in between. As DNA, the CDR3 is TGTGCCACCAGTGCGATGGCTAGCTTCCAAGAGACCCAGTACTTC. Its translation: CATSAMASFQETQYF.

The rearrangement joins TRBV6-5 to TRBJ2-5, with TRBD1 as a possible D gene (5 bases). CDR3 length equals 13 residues. The germline V gene encodes CDR1 MNHEY and CDR2 SVGAGI. V was pared by 4 bases and J by 7 bases, with 13 bases between. CDR3 sequence reads: CASSSREGVTQYF. CDR3 in DNA: TGTGCCAGCAGTTCCAGGGAAGGGGTGACCCAGTACTTC.

The genes are TRBV7-6 and TRBJ2-3, with TRBD2 matching over 12 bases. In germline, CDR1 is SGHVS, CDR2 FNYEAQ. After removal of 2 bases from V and 4 bases from J, the junction contained 4 bases not matched to a gene. The CDR3 length is 16 residues. The CDR3 loop reads CASSLIPSGGADTQYF. The CDR3 nucleotides are TGTGCCAGCAGCTTAATCCCTAGCGGGGGGGCAGATACGCAGTATTTT.